These 10 T cell receptor beta chains were sequenced from one sample in a study of T cell repertoires in cytomegalovirus infection. These receptors are not linked to any known antigen. Each CDR3 protein is one row after TCRdb ran MiXCR on the reads. The repertoire holds about 830,000 distinct CDR3 sequences, with less than 35% as singletons. Material: cultured CD8+ T cells from PBMCs, obtained from culture after CMV antigen stimulation. The receptors were sampled from a human donor in good health (CMV status not recorded). Some clones in this sample may be carry-over from other donors' samples.

The chain employs TRBV6-8 and TRBJ1-6; no clear D. CDR1 and CDR2 from the germline V gene are MNHGY and SAAAGT. The CDR3 is 13 amino acids. Trimming removed 0 bases at V and 8 bases at J, with 5 bases between. CDR3 loop: CASSYSMDSPLHF. In DNA form, the CDR3 reads TGTGCCAGCAGTTACTCTATGGATTCACCCCTCCACTTT.

This clonotype occurred many times. This sequence joins TRBV7-8 and TRBJ2-7; perhaps TRBD2 as D (5 bases). Germline-derived CDR1 and CDR2 are SGHVS and FQNEAQ. This CDR3 is 15 amino acids long. V was pared by 0 bases and J by 7 bases, with 16 bases between. CDR3 nucleotides: TGTGCCAGCAGCTTAGCTACGAAGGGCCCGGGGGAGCAGTACGTC. Translating gives CASSLATKGPGEQYV.

CDR3 nucleotide sequence: TGCAGTGCCCCGGGTGGGTTAGCGACAAGCTCCTACAATGAGCAGTTCTTC. Translation gives CSAPGGLATSSYNEQFF. This chain links TRBV20-1 with TRBJ2-1; tentative D call: TRBD2 (5 bases). The CDR3 sequence is 17 residues long. CDR1 and CDR2 (germline): DFQATT, SNEGSKA (reference sequence). Trimming cost V 6 bases and J 0 bases, with 21 bases left between them.

This clonotype was observed a handful of times. This chain uses TRBV7-6 with TRBJ2-5; D tentatively reads TRBD1 or TRBD2 (6 bases each). Germline V CDR1 and CDR2: SGHVS, FNYEAQ. V dropped 2 bases and J dropped 2 bases, with 12 bases sitting between them. The CDR3 totals 15 residues. CDR3 amino acids: CASSLSGAKQETQYF. The CDR3 DNA reads as TGTGCCAGCAGCTTATCGGGGGCCAAACAAGAGACCCAGTACTTC.

The gene calls are TRBV6-2 or TRBV6-3 and TRBJ2-7; 10 positions agree with TRBD1. The ends lost 2 bases at V and 3 bases at J; junction bases unmatched: 10. Per germline, CDR1 MNHEY and CDR2 SVGEGT. The CDR3 runs to 17 residues. CDR3 DNA sequence: TGTGCCAGCAGTTACCCGACGGGACAGGGGTCGTTCTACGAGCAGTACGTC. Residues: CASSYPTGQGSFYEQYV.

The V gene is TRBV19, the J gene TRBJ1-2; D might be TRBD1 (6 bases). The V end lost 4 bases, the J end lost 4 bases, and 16 bases lay between the germline ends. The CDR3 spans 15 residues. Germline V gene lookup returns CDR1 LNHDA and CDR2 SQIVND (reference sequence). The DNA for the CDR3 is TGTGCCAGTAGTAGATTCTCCGGGACAATCTATGGCTACACCTTC. It encodes CASSRFSGTIYGYTF. The full variable domain, in which reference TRBV19 and TRBJ1-2 provide the parts outside the CDR3, is DGGITQSPKYLFRKEGQNVTLSCEQNLNHDAMYWYRQDPGQGLRLIYYSQIVNDFQKGDIAEGYSVSREKKESFPLTVTSAQKNPTAFYLCASSRFSGTIYGYTFGSGTRLTVV.

This chain uses TRBV4-1 with TRBJ2-1; 10 nucleotides agree with TRBD2. V lost 2 bases and J lost 3; bases outside the gene matches: 4. CDR1 MGHRA and CDR2 YSYEKL come from the germline V gene. The CDR3 sequence is 16 residues long. CDR3 loop: CASSQSLAGDYNEQFF. In DNA form, the CDR3 reads TGCGCCAGCAGCCAAAGTCTAGCGGGGGACTACAATGAGCAGTTCTTC.

In this sample, this clonotype turned up once. A much larger clone lies a single base off, so this may be a read error. The chain carries TRBV4-3 and TRBJ2-2; 7 nucleotides match TRBD2. Germline CDR1 and CDR2: LGHNA and YSLEER. J gave up 2 bases and V 4 bases, and 4 bases lay outside the gene matches. The CDR3 runs 15 residues. The DNA for the CDR3 is TGCGCCAGCAGCCGACGGGGGGACAACACCGGGGAGCTGTTTTTT. Amino acids: CASSRRGDNTGELFF.

This clonotype has ten or more counts. This chain joins TRBV7-8 and TRBJ1-5; D gene uncertain. This CDR3 comprises 12 residues. Germline V gene lookup returns CDR1 SGHVS and CDR2 FQNEAQ. The V end was cut by 6 bases, the J end by 7 bases, with 10 bases between. CDR3 region: CASRIGNQPQHF. The DNA for the CDR3 is TGTGCCAGCAGGATAGGGAACCAGCCCCAGCATTTT.

This chain joins TRBV20-1 and TRBJ1-5, with no clear D. The V gene's germline CDR1 is DFQATT and CDR2 SNEGSKA (reference sequence). The CDR3 loop spans 15 amino acids. V was cut by 0 bases and J by 4 bases, with 13 bases left in between. This chain's CDR3 is CSARDIGSVNQPQHF. The CDR3 DNA reads as TGCAGTGCTAGAGACATAGGGTCGGTGAATCAGCCCCAGCATTTT.